This note documents a single T cell receptor beta chain sequence. RNA totalling roughly 0.5 to 1 ug underwent reverse transcription with random hexamers. MiXCR, run by TCRdb on the immunoSEQ multiplex PCR reads, gives a single entry per CDR3 protein. The data show roughly 140,000 distinct CDR3 sequences, 94% seen once. Germline CDR1 LGHNA, CDR2 YSLEER. CDR3 size: 14 residues. Deletions cut 4 bases from V and 3 bases from J, with 12 bases between. The multiple sclerosis controls, all treatment-naive patients, had relapsing-remitting disease that was stable or active. The data were taken from a study of CD8 T cells in Susac syndrome.

V is TRBV4-3 and J is TRBJ1-2; TRBD1 is a possible D gene (5 bases). Sequenced: CD8+ T cells from PBMCs. The receptor's source is a human donor with multiple sclerosis. The CDR3 region has the DNA TGCGCCAGCAGCCGGTCAGGGTCCGACTATGGCTACACCTTC. Translation gives CASSRSGSDYGYTF.